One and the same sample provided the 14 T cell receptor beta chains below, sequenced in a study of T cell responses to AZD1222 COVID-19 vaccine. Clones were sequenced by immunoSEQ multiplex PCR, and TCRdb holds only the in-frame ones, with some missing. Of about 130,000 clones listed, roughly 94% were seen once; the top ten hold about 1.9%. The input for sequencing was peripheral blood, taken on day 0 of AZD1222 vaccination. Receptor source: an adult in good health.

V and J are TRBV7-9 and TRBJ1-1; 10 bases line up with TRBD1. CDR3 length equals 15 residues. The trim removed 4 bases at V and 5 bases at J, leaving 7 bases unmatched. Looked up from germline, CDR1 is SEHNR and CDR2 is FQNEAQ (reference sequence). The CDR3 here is CASSSSGTGATEAFF. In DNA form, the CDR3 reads TGTGCCAGCAGCTCATCCGGGACAGGGGCTACTGAAGCTTTCTTT.

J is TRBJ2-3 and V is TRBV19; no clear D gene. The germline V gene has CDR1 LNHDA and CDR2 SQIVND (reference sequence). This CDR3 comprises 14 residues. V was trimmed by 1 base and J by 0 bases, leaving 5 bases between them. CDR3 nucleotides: TGTGCCAGTAGTATAGGACTGAGCACAGATACGCAGTATTTT. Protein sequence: CASSIGLSTDTQYF.

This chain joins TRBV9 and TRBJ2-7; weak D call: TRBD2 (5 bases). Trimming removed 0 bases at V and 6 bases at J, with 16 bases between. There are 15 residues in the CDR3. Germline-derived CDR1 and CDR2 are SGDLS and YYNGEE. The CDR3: CASSVGTGWAIEQYF. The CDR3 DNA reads TGTGCCAGCAGCGTAGGTACGGGATGGGCTATCGAGCAGTACTTC.

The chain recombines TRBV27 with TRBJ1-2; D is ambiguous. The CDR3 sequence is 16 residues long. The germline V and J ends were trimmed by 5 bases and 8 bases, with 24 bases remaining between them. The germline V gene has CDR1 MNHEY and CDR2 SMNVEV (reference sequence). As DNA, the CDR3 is TGTGCCAGCAGTATGCTTTCTGGGATGGAGATTATAGGCTACACCTTC. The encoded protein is CASSMLSGMEIIGYTF.

The DNA for the CDR3 is TGTGCCAGTAGTGCGCGGGACAGGGATTGGGGCTACACCTTC. Translated, it gives CASSARDRDWGYTF. The chain recombines TRBV19 with TRBJ1-2; 9 nucleotides agree with TRBD1. CDR3 length: 14 residues. V shed 5 bases and J 8 bases; nucleotides not matched to a gene: 9. Germline CDR1 reads LNHDA; CDR2 reads SQIVND (reference sequence).

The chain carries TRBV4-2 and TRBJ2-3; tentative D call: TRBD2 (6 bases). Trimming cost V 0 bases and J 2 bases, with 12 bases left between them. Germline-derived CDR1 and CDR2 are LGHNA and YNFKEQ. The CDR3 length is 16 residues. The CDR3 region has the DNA TGTGCCAGCAGCCAAGAACCGGGGGAGGTCACAGATACGCAGTATTTT. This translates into CASSQEPGEVTDTQYF.

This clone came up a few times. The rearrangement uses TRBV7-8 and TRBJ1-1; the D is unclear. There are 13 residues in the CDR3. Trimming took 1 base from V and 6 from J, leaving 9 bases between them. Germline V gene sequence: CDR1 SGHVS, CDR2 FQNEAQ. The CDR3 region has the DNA TGTGCCAGCAGCTTAGGCGTGGGCCCTGAAGCTTTCTTT. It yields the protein CASSLGVGPEAFF.

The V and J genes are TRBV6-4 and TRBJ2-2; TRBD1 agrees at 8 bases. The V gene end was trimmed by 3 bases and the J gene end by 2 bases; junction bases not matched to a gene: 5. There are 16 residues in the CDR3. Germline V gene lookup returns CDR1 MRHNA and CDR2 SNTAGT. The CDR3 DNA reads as TGTGCCAGCAGTGAGTTCGGGACAGGAAACACCGGGGAGCTGTTTTTT. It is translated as CASSEFGTGNTGELFF.

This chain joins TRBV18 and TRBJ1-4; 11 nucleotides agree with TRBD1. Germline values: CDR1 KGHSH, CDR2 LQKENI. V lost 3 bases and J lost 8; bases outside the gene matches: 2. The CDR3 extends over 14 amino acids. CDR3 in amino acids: CASSPGTGGEKLFF. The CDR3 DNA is TGTGCCAGCTCACCCGGGACAGGGGGAGAAAAACTGTTTTTT.

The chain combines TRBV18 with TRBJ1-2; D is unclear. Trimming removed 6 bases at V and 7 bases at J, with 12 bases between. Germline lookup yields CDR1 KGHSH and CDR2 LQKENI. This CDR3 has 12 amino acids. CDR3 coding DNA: TGTGCCAGCTCCCAAGGGAGAGTTGGCTACACCTTC. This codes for CASSQGRVGYTF. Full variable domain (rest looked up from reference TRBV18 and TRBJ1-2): NAGVMQNPRHLVRRRGQEARLRCSPMKGHSHVYWYRQLPEEGLKFMVYLQKENIIDESGMPKERFSAEFPKEGPSILRIQQVVRGDSAAYFCASSQGRVGYTFGSGTRLTVV.

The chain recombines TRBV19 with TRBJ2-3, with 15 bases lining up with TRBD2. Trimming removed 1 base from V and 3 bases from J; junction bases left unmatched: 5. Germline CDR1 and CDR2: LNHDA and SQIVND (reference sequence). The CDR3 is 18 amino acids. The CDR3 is CASSIVGLAGGRTDTQYF. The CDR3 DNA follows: TGTGCCAGTAGTATAGTGGGACTAGCGGGGGGCAGGACAGATACGCAGTATTTT. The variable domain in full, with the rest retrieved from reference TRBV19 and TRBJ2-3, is DGGITQSPKYLFRKEGQNVTLSCEQNLNHDAMYWYRQDPGQGLRLIYYSQIVNDFQKGDIAEGYSVSREKKESFPLTVTSAQKNPTAFYLCASSIVGLAGGRTDTQYFGPGTRLTVL.

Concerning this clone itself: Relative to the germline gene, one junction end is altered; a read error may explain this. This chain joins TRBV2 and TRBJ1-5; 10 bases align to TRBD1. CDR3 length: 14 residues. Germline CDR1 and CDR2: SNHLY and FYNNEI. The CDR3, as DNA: TGTGCCAGCGGTGACAGGGGGCTTAACCAGCCCCAGCATTTT. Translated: CASGDRGLNQPQHF. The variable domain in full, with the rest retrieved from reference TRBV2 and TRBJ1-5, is EPEVTQTPSHQVTQMGQEVILRCVPISNHLYFYWYRQILGQKVEFLVSFYNNEISEKSEIFDDQFSVERPDGSNFTLKIRSTKLEDSAMYFCASGDRGLNQPQHFGDGTRLSIL.

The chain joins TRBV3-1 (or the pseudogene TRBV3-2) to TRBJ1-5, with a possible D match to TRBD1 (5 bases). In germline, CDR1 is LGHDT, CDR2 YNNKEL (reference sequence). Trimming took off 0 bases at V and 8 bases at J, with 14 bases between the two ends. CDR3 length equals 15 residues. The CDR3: CASSQDFLGGEPQHF. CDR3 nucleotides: TGTGCCAGCAGCCAAGACTTCCTGGGGGGGGAGCCCCAGCATTTT.

The CDR3 protein is CASSYPRQGYYGYTF. The CDR3, as DNA: TGTGCCAGCAGTTACCCCCGACAGGGGTACTATGGCTACACCTTC. This chain joins TRBV6-2 or TRBV6-3 and TRBJ1-2, with 8 bases lining up with TRBD1. V dropped 2 bases and J dropped 3; count of bases not matched to a gene: 5. CDR3 length: 15 amino acids. From germline, CDR1 is MNHEY and CDR2 SVGEGT.